This TCR beta chain was recovered during a study of shared clonotypes between healthy human individuals. V was pared by 4 bases and J by 5 bases, with 11 bases of the junction left unmatched. In germline, CDR1 is SEHNR, CDR2 FQNEAQ (reference sequence). The CDR3 is 16 amino acids. The naive CD8 subset, CD45RO-negative cells positively selected for CCR7, excluded terminally differentiated effector memory CD45RA+ cells. Clones were read by immunoSEQ multiplex PCR, and TCRdb kept only the in-frame ones, dropping some. Of about 610,000 clones detected, approximately 96% appear once; the ten largest clones hold approximately 0.1%.

The chain links TRBV7-9 to TRBJ2-1, with 7 bases that match TRBD1. The sequenced sample consisted of naive CD8+ T cells sorted from blood. This TCR was sampled from a woman aged 30 to 39 in good health. The CDR3, as DNA: TGTGCCAGCAGCTCGCCCGGGACAGTACTCGACAATGAGCAGTTCTTC. This sequence encodes CASSSPGTVLDNEQFF.